This TCR beta chain was found in a study of blood T cell repertoires in COVID-19. Sequencing used immunoSEQ multiplex PCR; TCRdb keeps in-frame clones, though not all of them. The table records about 240,000 clones, roughly four fifths of them present only once. Germline V CDR1 and CDR2: MNHNY, SVGAGI (reference sequence). There are 15 residues in the CDR3. V lost 8 bases, J lost 8 bases, and 13 bases stayed unmatched. Sequencing was carried out using peripheral blood. This receptor was taken from a woman in her 70s with acute or convalescent COVID-19. The V gene is TRBV6-6, the J gene TRBJ2-3; 10 bases are shared with TRBD2. The CDR3 sequence: CASLSGGSSYGTQYF. CDR3 nucleotide sequence: TGTGCCAGCCTTAGCGGGGGGAGTTCTTACGGTACGCAGTATTTT.